The clone carrying this T cell receptor (beta chain) was seen repeatedly, ten times or more. Its cognate antigen is unknown. Germline V gene data show CDR1 as KGHSY and CDR2 as FQNENV. The CDR3 length is 13 residues. Between the trimmed V and J ends, which lost 2 bases and 6 bases, there was a span of 8 bases. This sample stems from a study of CD8 T cells in ankylosing spondylitis. Whole-study results and caveats: Peripheral blood samples showed relatively rare disease-linked clones, and these clones were CD8+. Significant enrichment of disease-linked clones was reported in matched ankylosing spondylitis synovial fluid. It appeared that ankylosing spondylitis blood was characterized by a TCR beta motif of several highly homologous variants. A number of the motif variants had already been described in reactive arthritis synovial fluid and blood.

TCRdb re-called the 5' RACE reads through MiXCR, storing one row per CDR3 protein. This sample has some 150,000 distinct CDR3 sequences, with approximately 10% found just once. The J gene is TRBJ2-1, the V gene TRBV16; D is ambiguous. Sequenced input: blood, either unsorted or a sorted T cell fraction (not recorded which). The source is a female donor with ankylosing spondylitis or in good health (not recorded which). CDR3 in DNA: TGTGCCAGCAGCCAACGGTGGGTCAATGAGCAGTTCTTC. Its protein is CASSQRWVNEQFF.